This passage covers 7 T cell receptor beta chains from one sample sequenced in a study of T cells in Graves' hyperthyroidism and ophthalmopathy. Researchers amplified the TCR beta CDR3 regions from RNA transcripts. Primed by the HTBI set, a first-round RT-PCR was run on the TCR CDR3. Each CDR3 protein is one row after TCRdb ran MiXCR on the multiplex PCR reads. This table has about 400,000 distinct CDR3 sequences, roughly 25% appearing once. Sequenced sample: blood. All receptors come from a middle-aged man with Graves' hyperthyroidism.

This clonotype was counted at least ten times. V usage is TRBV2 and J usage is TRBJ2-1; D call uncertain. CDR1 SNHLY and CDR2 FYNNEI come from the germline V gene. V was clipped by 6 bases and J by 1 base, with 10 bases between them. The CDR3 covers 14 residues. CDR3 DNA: TGTGCCAGCAGCCCCGGTAGGTCCTACAATGAGCAGTTCTTC. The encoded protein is CASSPGRSYNEQFF. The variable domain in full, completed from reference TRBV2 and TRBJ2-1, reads EPEVTQTPSHQVTQMGQEVILRCVPISNHLYFYWYRQILGQKVEFLVSFYNNEISEKSEIFDDQFSVERPDGSNFTLKIRSTKLEDSAMYFCASSPGRSYNEQFFGPGTRLTVL.

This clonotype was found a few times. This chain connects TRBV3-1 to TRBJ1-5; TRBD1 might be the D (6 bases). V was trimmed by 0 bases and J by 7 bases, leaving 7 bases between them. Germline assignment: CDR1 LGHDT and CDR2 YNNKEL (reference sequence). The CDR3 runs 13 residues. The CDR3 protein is CASSQDRGQPQHF. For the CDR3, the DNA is TGTGCCAGCAGCCAAGATAGGGGGCAGCCCCAGCATTTT.

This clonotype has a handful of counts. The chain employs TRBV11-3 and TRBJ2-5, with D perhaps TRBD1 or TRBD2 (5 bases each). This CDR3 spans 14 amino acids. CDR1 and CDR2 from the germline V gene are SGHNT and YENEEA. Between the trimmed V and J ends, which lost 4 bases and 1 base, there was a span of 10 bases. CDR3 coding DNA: TGTGCCAGCAGCTCCCGGGACCTCCAAGAGACCCAGTACTTC. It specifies CASSSRDLQETQYF. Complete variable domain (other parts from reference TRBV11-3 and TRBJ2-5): EAGVVQSPRYKIIEKKQPVAFWCNPISGHNTLYWYLQNLGQGPELLIRYENEEAVDDSQLPKDRFSAERLKGVDSTLKIQPAELGDSAVYLCASSSRDLQETQYFGPGTRLLVL.

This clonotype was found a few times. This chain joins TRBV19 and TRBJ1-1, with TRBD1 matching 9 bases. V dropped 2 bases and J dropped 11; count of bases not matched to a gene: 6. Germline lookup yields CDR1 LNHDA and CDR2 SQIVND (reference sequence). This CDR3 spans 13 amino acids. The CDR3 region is CASSITGTGTAFF. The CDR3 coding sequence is TGTGCCAGTAGTATAACCGGGACAGGGACGGCTTTCTTT.

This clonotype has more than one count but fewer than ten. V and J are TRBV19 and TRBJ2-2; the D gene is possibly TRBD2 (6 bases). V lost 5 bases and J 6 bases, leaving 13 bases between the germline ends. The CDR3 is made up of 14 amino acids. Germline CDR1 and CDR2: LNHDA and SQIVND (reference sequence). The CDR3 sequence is CASSPLREAGELFF. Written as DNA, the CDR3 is TGTGCCAGTAGTCCCTTGAGGGAGGCCGGGGAGCTGTTTTTT.

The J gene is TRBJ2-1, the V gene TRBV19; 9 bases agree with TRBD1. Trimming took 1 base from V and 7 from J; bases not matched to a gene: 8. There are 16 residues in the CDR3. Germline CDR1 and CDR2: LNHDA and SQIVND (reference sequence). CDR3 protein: CASSIGAGTGKNEQFF. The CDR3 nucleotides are TGTGCCAGTAGTATAGGCGCCGGGACAGGGAAAAATGAGCAGTTCTTC.

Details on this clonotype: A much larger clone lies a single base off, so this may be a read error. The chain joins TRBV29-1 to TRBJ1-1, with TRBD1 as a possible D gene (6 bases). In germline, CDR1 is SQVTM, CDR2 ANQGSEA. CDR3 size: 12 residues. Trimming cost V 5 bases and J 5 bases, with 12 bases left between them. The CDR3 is CSVPQGSTEAFF. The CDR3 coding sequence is TGCAGCGTTCCACAGGGAAGTACTGAAGCTTTCTTT.